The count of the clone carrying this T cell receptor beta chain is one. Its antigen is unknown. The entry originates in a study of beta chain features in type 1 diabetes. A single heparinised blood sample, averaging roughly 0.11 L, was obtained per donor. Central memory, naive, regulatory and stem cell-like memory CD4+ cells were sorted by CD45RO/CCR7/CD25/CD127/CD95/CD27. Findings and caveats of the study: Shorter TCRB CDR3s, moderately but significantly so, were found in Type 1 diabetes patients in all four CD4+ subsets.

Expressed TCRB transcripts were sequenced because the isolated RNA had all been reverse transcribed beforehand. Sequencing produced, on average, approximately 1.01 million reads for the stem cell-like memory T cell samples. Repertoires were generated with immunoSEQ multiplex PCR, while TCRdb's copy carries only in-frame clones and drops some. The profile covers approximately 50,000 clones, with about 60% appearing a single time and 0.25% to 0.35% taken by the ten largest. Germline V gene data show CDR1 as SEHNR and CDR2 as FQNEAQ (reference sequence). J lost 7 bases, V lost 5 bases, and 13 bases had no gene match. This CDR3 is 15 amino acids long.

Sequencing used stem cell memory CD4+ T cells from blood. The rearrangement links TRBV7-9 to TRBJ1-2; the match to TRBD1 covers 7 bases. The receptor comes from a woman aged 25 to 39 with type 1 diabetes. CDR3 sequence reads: CASSTTAGGLGGYTF. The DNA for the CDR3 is TGTGCCAGCAGCACCACGGCAGGGGGACTGGGTGGCTACACCTTC. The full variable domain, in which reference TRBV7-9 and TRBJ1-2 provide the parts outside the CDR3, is DTGVSQNPRHKITKRGQNVTFRCDPISEHNRLYWYRQTLGQGPEFLTYFQNEAQLEKSRLLSDRFSAERPKGSFSTLEIQRTEQGDSAMYLCASSTTAGGLGGYTFGSGTRLTVV.